Presented here are 19 T cell receptor beta chains from one specimen sequenced in a study of memory CD4+ T cells and cytomegalovirus serostatus. The sort gate was single viable CD3+CD4+CD8-CD45RO+ cells for memory CD4+ T cells. The repertoire was sequenced with immunoSEQ multiplex PCR; TCRdb's copy has only in-frame clones and lacks some. The sample has some 80,000 clones, approximately 80% seen once; the top ten hold less than 0.85%. Sequenced input: memory CD4+ T cells from blood. These receptors were taken from an adult in good health and CMV-seronegative.

The gene calls are TRBV25-1 and TRBJ1-6; D not resolved. Trimming left V 3 bases short and J 8 bases short, with 17 bases between. The CDR3 extends over 16 amino acids. Per the germline V gene, CDR1 is MGHDK and CDR2 is SYGVNS. Written as DNA, the CDR3 is TGTGCCAGCAGTGATATGGGCTCCGGCTGGGATTCACCCCTCCACTTT. The encoded protein is CASSDMGSGWDSPLHF.

V is TRBV7-9 and J is TRBJ1-1; perhaps TRBD1 as D (5 bases). CDR1 SEHNR and CDR2 FQNEAQ come from the germline V gene (reference sequence). The CDR3 sequence is 16 residues long. V lost 5 bases to trimming and J lost 3 bases, with 19 bases between them. The CDR3 loop is CASSRTWGVGDTEAFF. The CDR3 nucleotides are TGTGCCAGCAGCCGGACCTGGGGGGTCGGCGACACTGAAGCTTTCTTT.

The CDR3 protein is CASSRQTGVHEQFF. The CDR3 coding sequence is TGTGCCAGCAGCCGCCAGACAGGGGTTCATGAGCAGTTCTTC. The V gene is TRBV6-5, the J gene TRBJ2-1, with 8 nucleotides matching TRBD1. The CDR3 extends over 14 amino acids. Germline loops: CDR1 MNHEY, CDR2 SVGAGI. With V trimmed by 6 bases and J by 8 bases, 9 bases remained unmatched.

The J gene is TRBJ2-5, the V gene TRBV14; D perhaps matches TRBD2 (5 bases). The CDR3 runs 14 residues. The V gene's germline CDR1 is SGHDN and CDR2 FVKESK. V lost 0 bases to trimming and J lost 7 bases, with 12 bases between them. This CDR3 reads CASSQDPGSWTQYF. CDR3 in DNA: TGTGCCAGCAGCCAAGACCCGGGGAGTTGGACCCAGTACTTC. The variable domain in full, completed from reference TRBV14 and TRBJ2-5, reads EAGVTQFPSHSVIEKGQTVTLRCDPISGHDNLYWYRRVMGKEIKFLLHFVKESKQDESGMPNNRFLAERTGGTYSTLKVQPAELEDSGVYFCASSQDPGSWTQYFGPGTRLLVL.

The V gene is TRBV7-3, the J gene TRBJ2-1; a possible D gene is TRBD2 (7 bases). V gave up 2 bases and J gave up 6 bases, with 8 bases separating them. Germline assignment: CDR1 SGHTA and CDR2 FQGTGA. This CDR3 region has 13 residues. The CDR3 spells CASSLGGANEQFF. The CDR3 DNA is TGTGCCAGCAGCTTAGGGGGGGCCAATGAGCAGTTCTTC.

The chain joins TRBV2 to TRBJ2-7; TRBD1 is a possible D gene (5 bases). The germline V gene encodes CDR1 SNHLY and CDR2 FYNNEI. This CDR3 region has 12 residues. V lost 4 bases and J 3 bases, leaving 7 bases between the germline ends. The CDR3 DNA reads TGTGCCAGCAGTGTAAGGGGCTACGAGCAGTACTTC. This gives the protein CASSVRGYEQYF. Based on the CDR3 plus reference TRBV2 and TRBJ2-7, the full variable domain is EPEVTQTPSHQVTQMGQEVILRCVPISNHLYFYWYRQILGQKVEFLVSFYNNEISEKSEIFDDQFSVERPDGSNFTLKIRSTKLEDSAMYFCASSVRGYEQYFGPGTRLTVT.

This rearrangement joins TRBV6-1 to TRBJ1-3; D is uncertain. The germline gives CDR1 MNHNS, CDR2 SASEGT. This CDR3 is 15 amino acids long. The ends were cut back, 1 base at V and 4 bases at J, with 11 bases in the middle. The CDR3 bases are TGTGCCAGCAGTGAAGGTCCTTTCACGGGAAACACCATATATTTT. It is translated as CASSEGPFTGNTIYF.

This clone appeared a single time. The chain carries TRBV9 and TRBJ1-1; 8 bases fit TRBD1. Germline loops: CDR1 SGDLS, CDR2 YYNGEE. The CDR3 runs to 17 residues. V trimming: 3 bases; J trimming: 6 bases; junction bases outside the gene matches: 16. The CDR3 bases are TGTGCCAGCAGCGCCCTCTTTGGACAGGGAACCCTCTCTGAAGCTTTCTTT. Its translation: CASSALFGQGTLSEAFF. Looking up the rest from reference TRBV9 and TRBJ1-1 gives the full variable domain: DSGVTQTPKHLITATGQRVTLRCSPRSGDLSVYWYQQSLDQGLQFLIQYYNGEERAKGNILERFSAQQFPDLHSELNLSSLELGDSALYFCASSALFGQGTLSEAFFGQGTRLTVV.

The rearrangement links TRBV6-4 to TRBJ2-5; a possible D gene is TRBD2 (7 bases). CDR3 length: 14 residues. V was shortened by 7 bases and J by 0 bases, with 12 bases between the two germline ends. The germline gives CDR1 MRHNA, CDR2 SNTAGT. The CDR3 protein is CASTTRGHQETQYF. Here the CDR3 DNA reads TGTGCCAGCACTACGCGGGGGCACCAAGAGACCCAGTACTTC.

This clone was observed a single time. The chain couples TRBV19 to TRBJ2-7; 10 bases fit TRBD2. Germline V lookup: CDR1 LNHDA, CDR2 SQIVND (reference sequence). V lost 6 bases, J lost 6 bases, and 17 bases stayed unmatched. The CDR3 totals 17 residues. The DNA of the CDR3 is TGTGCCAGTAGAGCGACAGCGGGGGGGGGCCAAGGCTCCGAGCAGTACTTC. Protein sequence: CASRATAGGGQGSEQYF. Drawing the rest from reference TRBV19 and TRBJ2-7, the complete variable domain is DGGITQSPKYLFRKEGQNVTLSCEQNLNHDAMYWYRQDPGQGLRLIYYSQIVNDFQKGDIAEGYSVSREKKESFPLTVTSAQKNPTAFYLCASRATAGGGQGSEQYFGPGTRLTVT.

The chain has TRBV7-9 and TRBJ2-7; no definite D call. V lost 3 bases to trimming and J lost 7 bases, with 7 bases between them. Germline loops: CDR1 SEHNR, CDR2 FQNEAQ (reference sequence). This CDR3 is built from 11 residues. CDR3 amino acids: CASSFVGEQYF. The CDR3 DNA sequence: TGTGCCAGCAGCTTCGTGGGGGAGCAGTACTTC. Looking up the rest from reference TRBV7-9 and TRBJ2-7 gives the full variable domain: DTGVSQNPRHKITKRGQNVTFRCDPISEHNRLYWYRQTLGQGPEFLTYFQNEAQLEKSRLLSDRFSAERPKGSFSTLEIQRTEQGDSAMYLCASSFVGEQYFGPGTRLTVT.

V gene TRBV7-8 combines with J gene TRBJ2-2, with D unresolved. Per the germline V gene, CDR1 is SGHVS and CDR2 is FQNEAQ. There are 12 residues in the CDR3. Trimming cost V 4 bases and J 5 bases, with 5 bases left between them. CDR3 DNA: TGTGCCAGCAGCTCACTTACCGGGGAGCTGTTTTTT. It specifies CASSSLTGELFF.

The chain joins TRBV19 to TRBJ1-1, with D uncertain. This CDR3 is built from 15 residues. Germline V gene data show CDR1 as LNHDA and CDR2 as SQIVND (reference sequence). Trimming stripped 5 bases from V and 3 bases from J, with 16 bases between. As DNA, the CDR3 is TGTGCCAGTAGTTCCCGGACGGAGGCTGACACTGAAGCTTTCTTT. It specifies CASSSRTEADTEAFF.

V usage is TRBV29-1 and J usage is TRBJ1-1; 7 positions agree with TRBD1. Germline trimming cut 4 bases from V and 3 bases from J; bases unmatched to any gene: 2. Germline CDR1 and CDR2: SQVTM and ANQGSEA. The CDR3 runs to 12 residues. CDR3 sequence reads: CSVAGQYTEAFF. DNA for the CDR3: TGCAGCGTTGCGGGACAGTACACTGAAGCTTTCTTT.

The rearrangement links TRBV6-5 to TRBJ2-1; D is possibly TRBD1 or TRBD2 (6 bases each). V dropped 1 base and J dropped 6 bases, with 16 bases sitting between them. The CDR3 is 16 amino acids. CDR1 and CDR2 (germline): MNHEY, SVGAGI. The DNA of the CDR3 is TGTGCCAGCAGTTACTACGGGGGCATCGATTTCAATGAGCAGTTCTTC. Protein product: CASSYYGGIDFNEQFF.

This clone was counted a few times. This chain connects TRBV10-3 to TRBJ1-3; TRBD1 matches 7 bases. The CDR3 is 15 amino acids. Germline values: CDR1 ENHRY, CDR2 SYGVKD. J gave up 0 bases and V 10 bases, and 9 bases lay outside the gene matches. The CDR3, as DNA: TGTGCCACTAACCCAGGGGGAATCTCTGGAAACACCATATATTTT. Translated, it gives CATNPGGISGNTIYF.

The rearrangement links TRBV19 to TRBJ1-6; D ambiguous. V dropped 4 bases and J dropped 0 bases, with 13 bases sitting between them. CDR3 length: 17 amino acids. Germline values: CDR1 LNHDA, CDR2 SQIVND (reference sequence). CDR3 protein: CASSSLSPSSYNSPLHF. The CDR3 region has the DNA TGTGCCAGTAGTAGCCTTAGCCCTAGCTCCTATAATTCACCCCTCCACTTT.

The chain has TRBV19 and TRBJ1-2; unclear D gene. The CDR3 length is 15 residues. From germline, CDR1 is LNHDA and CDR2 SQIVND (reference sequence). Trimming left V 5 bases short and J 2 bases short, with 15 bases between. Here the CDR3 reads CASSLRGGLNYGYTF. The CDR3 nucleotides read TGTGCCAGTAGTTTACGTGGAGGGCTAAACTATGGCTACACCTTC.

The CDR3 bases are TGTGCCTGGGCTGGACAGACAGATACGCAGTATTTT. Its translation: CAWAGQTDTQYF. The chain joins TRBV30 to TRBJ2-3; D is perhaps TRBD1 (6 bases). Germline V gene data show CDR1 as GTSNPN and CDR2 as SVGIG (reference sequence). Trimming took 5 bases from V and 3 from J, leaving 9 bases between them. The CDR3 runs 12 residues.